This TCR beta chain derives from a study of blood T cell repertoires in COVID-19. About the research overall: Sites in the United States, Italy and Spain provided acute and convalescent COVID-19 samples.

Study processing details: Amplification with reference gene primers provided the estimates of nucleated cell counts. The protocol was immunoSEQ multiplex PCR, while the TCRdb copy is restricted to in-frame clones and leaves out a portion. Clone size and V and J calls were adopted from that table, with D and trimming inferred from the DNA. The table has around 250,000 clones, 80% to 90% seen once. Participants were aged roughly 18 to 100 years from around 26 US areas. Individuals in the exposed group had encountered a COVID-19 case within 2 weeks preceding study entry. The germline V and J ends were trimmed by 0 bases and 5 bases, with 11 bases remaining between them. Germline loops: CDR1 SGHRS, CDR2 YFSETQ. The CDR3 covers 14 residues.

The specimen sequenced was PBMCs or T cells enriched from blood (not recorded which). The sequence came from a man aged 45-65 years who had been exposed to COVID-19. J is TRBJ1-1 and V is TRBV5-1, with D perhaps TRBD1 (6 bases). The DNA for the CDR3 is TGCGCCAGCAGCTTGGGGGGGCGGCGAACTGAAGCTTTCTTT. This sequence encodes CASSLGGRRTEAFF.